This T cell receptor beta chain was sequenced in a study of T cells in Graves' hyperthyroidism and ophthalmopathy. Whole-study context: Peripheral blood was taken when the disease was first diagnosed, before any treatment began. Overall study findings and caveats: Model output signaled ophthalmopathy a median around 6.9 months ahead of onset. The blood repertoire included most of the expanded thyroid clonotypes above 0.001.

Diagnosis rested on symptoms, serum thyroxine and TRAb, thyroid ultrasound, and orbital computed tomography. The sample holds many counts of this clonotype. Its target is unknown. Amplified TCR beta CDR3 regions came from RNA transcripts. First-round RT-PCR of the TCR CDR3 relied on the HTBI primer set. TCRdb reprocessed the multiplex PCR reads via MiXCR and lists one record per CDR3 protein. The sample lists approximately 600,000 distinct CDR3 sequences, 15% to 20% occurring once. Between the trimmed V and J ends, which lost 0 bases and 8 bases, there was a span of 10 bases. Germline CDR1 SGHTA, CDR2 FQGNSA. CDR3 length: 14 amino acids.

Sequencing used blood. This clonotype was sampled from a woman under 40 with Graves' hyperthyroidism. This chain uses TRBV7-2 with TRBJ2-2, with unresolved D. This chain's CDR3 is CASSLAVKEGELFF. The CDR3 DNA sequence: TGTGCCAGCAGCTTAGCGGTGAAGGAGGGGGAGCTGTTTTTT.